The clone carrying this T cell receptor beta chain was found once. The data belong to a study of blood T cell repertoires in COVID-19. Study overall: PBMCs, B-cell-depleted T cells, or T cells provided the cDNA or gDNA that made up the material.

Trimming removed 4 bases at V and 0 bases at J, with 16 bases between. Germline V lookup: CDR1 MNHEY, CDR2 SMNVEV (reference sequence). This CDR3 is 18 amino acids long. Authors' data handling: How many nucleated cells were present was estimated from reference gene primer amplification. The table came from immunoSEQ multiplex PCR; TCRdb's copy has only in-frame clones and leaves some out. D and trimming come from the DNA, and the V and J calls and clone size come from that table. The sample lists about 100,000 clones, about 89% occurring once. The specimen was peripheral blood. J is TRBJ2-6 and V is TRBV27; D might be TRBD1 (7 bases). The sequence was obtained from a man aged 50 to 60 with active COVID-19. The CDR3 loop is CASSSEYRGGSGANVLTF. CDR3 coding DNA: TGTGCCAGCAGTTCCGAGTACAGGGGAGGCTCTGGGGCCAACGTCCTGACTTTC. Full variable domain (outside the CDR3, taken from reference TRBV27 and TRBJ2-6): EAQVTQNPRYLITVTGKKLTVTCSQNMNHEYMSWYRQDPGLGLRQIYYSMNVEVTDKGDVPEGYKVSRKEKRNFPLILESPSPNQTSLYFCASSSEYRGGSGANVLTFGAGSRLTVL.